Presented here are 2 T cell receptor beta chains from one specimen sequenced in a study of regulatory T cells in long-lasting Graves disease. In building TCR beta libraries, iRepertoire HTBI primers were used together with Arm-PCR of CDR3 regions. TCRdb fed the multiplex PCR reads into MiXCR, producing one record per CDR3 protein. Of about 470,000 distinct CDR3 sequences in the sample, 15% were seen once. This sample's time point: newly diagnosed GD, antithyroid drugs for less than 3 months. Making the TCR library involved RNA that had been extracted from PBMCs. The sample was also linked to a second study, of T cells in Graves' hyperthyroidism and ophthalmopathy.

The material sequenced was peripheral blood mononuclear cells (PBMCs), taken at new diagnosis, from a patient treated with antithyroid drugs. The source is a woman aged 25 to 39 with Graves disease.

This clonotype was seen repeatedly, ten times or more. This chain connects TRBV20-1 to TRBJ1-5, with a possible D match to TRBD1 (6 bases). In germline, CDR1 is DFQATT, CDR2 SNEGSKA (reference sequence). Trimming took off 3 bases at V and 6 bases at J, with 12 bases between the two ends. This CDR3 is built from 13 residues. CDR3 loop: CSARMAGAQPQHF. In DNA, the CDR3 is TGCAGTGCTAGGATGGCAGGGGCTCAGCCCCAGCATTTT.

Many counts were recorded for this clonotype. The gene calls are TRBV11-2 and TRBJ2-3; 13 bases match TRBD2. The CDR3 has 14 residues. Trimming removed 8 bases from V and 5 bases from J; junction bases left unmatched: 4. Germline CDR1 and CDR2: SGHAT and FQNNGV. In nucleotides, the CDR3 is TGTGCCAGCCGAACTAGCGGGAGGGGAGATACGCAGTATTTT. Its protein product is CASRTSGRGDTQYF.